The clone carrying this T cell receptor beta chain has more than one count but fewer than ten. Unique molecular identifiers were used in preparing the TCRbeta library. TCRdb analysed the PCR reads with MiXCR anew, one entry per CDR3 protein. The data hold nearly 550,000 distinct CDR3 sequences, with about a sixth observed a single time. The data are from a study of T-cell reconstitution after alpha-beta-depleted transplantation in children. The germline V and J ends were trimmed by 0 bases and 4 bases, with 9 bases remaining between them. There are 14 residues in the CDR3. Germline V gene sequence: CDR1 SEHNR, CDR2 FQNEAQ (reference sequence).

This TCR came from a human donor who donated a stem cell graft to a child with acute lymphoblastic leukemia. The rearrangement uses TRBV7-9 and TRBJ1-2; D remains ambiguous. This specimen consisted of PBMCs from the stem cell graft donor, obtained from the stem cell graft. The CDR3 DNA is TGTGCCAGCAGCTTAGCCCAGGCTGGCTATGGCTACACCTTC. It yields the protein CASSLAQAGYGYTF.